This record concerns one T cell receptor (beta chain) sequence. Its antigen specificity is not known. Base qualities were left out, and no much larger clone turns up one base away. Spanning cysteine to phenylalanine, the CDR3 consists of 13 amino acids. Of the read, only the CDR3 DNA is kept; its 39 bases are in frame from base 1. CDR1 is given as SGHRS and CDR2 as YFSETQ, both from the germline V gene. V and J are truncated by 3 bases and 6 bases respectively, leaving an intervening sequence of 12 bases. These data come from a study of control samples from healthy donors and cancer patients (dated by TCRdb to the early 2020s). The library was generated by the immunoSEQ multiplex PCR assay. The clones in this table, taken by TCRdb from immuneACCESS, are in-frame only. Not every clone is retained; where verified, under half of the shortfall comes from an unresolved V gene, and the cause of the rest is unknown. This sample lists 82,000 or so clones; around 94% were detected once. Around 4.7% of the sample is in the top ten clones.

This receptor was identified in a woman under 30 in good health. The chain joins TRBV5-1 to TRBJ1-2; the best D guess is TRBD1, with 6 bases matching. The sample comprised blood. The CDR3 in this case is CASSSGQTNGYTF. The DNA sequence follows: TGCGCCAGCAGCTCCGGACAGACGAATGGCTACACCTTC.